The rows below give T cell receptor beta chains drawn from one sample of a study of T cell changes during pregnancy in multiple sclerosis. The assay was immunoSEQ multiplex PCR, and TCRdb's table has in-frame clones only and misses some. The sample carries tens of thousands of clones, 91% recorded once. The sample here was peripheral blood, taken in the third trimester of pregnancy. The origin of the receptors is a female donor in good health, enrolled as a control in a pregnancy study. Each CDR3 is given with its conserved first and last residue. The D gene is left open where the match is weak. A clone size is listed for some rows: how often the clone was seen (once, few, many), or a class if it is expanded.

CAIKTGQGDGYTF	TGTGCCATCAAAACGGGACAGGGGGACGGCTACACCTTC	TRBJ1-2	TRBD1	TRBV10-3	-
CASSSWGTGGESPLHF	TGTGCCAGCAGCTCTTGGGGGACAGGGGGCGAGTCACCCCTCCACTTT	TRBJ1-6	TRBD1	TRBV7-9	-
CASRLTTTEAFF	TGTGCCAGCAGACTAACCACCACTGAAGCTTTCTTT	TRBJ1-1	-	TRBV7-9	few
CASSFTTITGTGKTQYF	TGTGCCAGCAGCTTCACCACTATTACAGGGACGGGCAAGACCCAGTACTTC	TRBJ2-5	-	TRBV11-2	-
CASSSGGHSYEQYF	TGCGCCAGCAGTAGCGGGGGCCACTCCTACGAGCAGTACTTC	TRBJ2-7	TRBD2	TRBV5-1	-
CASSFYPGATYEQYF	TGTGCCAGCAGTTTTTACCCAGGGGCGACCTACGAGCAGTACTTC	TRBJ2-7	-	TRBV28	once
CAISAGQNNQPQHF	TGTGCCATCAGTGCGGGACAGAACAATCAGCCCCAGCATTTT	TRBJ1-5	TRBD1	TRBV10-3	-
CASRNRDQATEAFF	TGTGCCAGCAGGAACAGGGACCAAGCAACTGAAGCTTTCTTT	TRBJ1-1	-	TRBV6-6	-
CASSLGQRKADTQYF	TGTGCCAGCAGTTTAGGTCAGCGAAAGGCAGATACGCAGTATTTT	TRBJ2-3	-	TRBV27	-
CASSSRDSGSGNTIYF	TGTGCCAGCAGCTCCCGGGACAGCGGCTCTGGAAACACCATATATTTT	TRBJ1-3	TRBD1	TRBV9	-
CASSPAVSYEQYF	TGCGCCAGCAGCCCCGCAGTCTCCTACGAGCAGTACTTC	TRBJ2-7	-	TRBV5-1	-
CASSSPRDRTNYGYTF	TGTGCCAGCAGTTCCCCGCGGGACAGAACTAACTATGGCTACACCTTC	TRBJ1-2	TRBD1	TRBV6-6	-
CARKDREYYEQYF	TGTGCCAGGAAGGACAGGGAGTATTACGAGCAGTACTTC	TRBJ2-7	TRBD1	TRBV7-9	-
CASSYRGENYGYTF	TGTGCCAGTAGTTACAGGGGCGAAAACTATGGCTACACCTTC	TRBJ1-2	TRBD1	TRBV19	-
CAISPQGGAGEQFF	TGTGCCATCAGCCCCCAAGGGGGAGCAGGTGAGCAGTTCTTC	TRBJ2-1	-	TRBV10-3	-
CASSLGTSGGTGELFF	TGTGCCAGCAGCTTAGGGACTAGCGGGGGGACCGGGGAGCTGTTTTTT	TRBJ2-2	TRBD2	TRBV11-2	-
CASSLAVGGDYGYTF	TGCGCCAGCAGCTTGGCCGTGGGCGGGGACTATGGCTACACCTTC	TRBJ1-2	-	TRBV5-1	once
CASSLNGGKDTQYF	TGTGCCAGCAGTTTGAACGGGGGGAAGGATACGCAGTATTTT	TRBJ2-3	TRBD2	TRBV27	-
CASSLLSKTGELFF	TGCGCCAGCAGCCTACTCTCTAAGACCGGGGAGCTGTTTTTT	TRBJ2-2	-	TRBV5-1	-
CASSSASNSYNEQFF	TGTGCCAGCAGTTCTGCTAGTAATTCCTACAATGAGCAGTTCTTC	TRBJ2-1	-	TRBV6-5	-
CATQPARGSVYGYTF	TGTGCCACTCAACCTGCCAGGGGTTCGGTCTATGGCTACACCTTC	TRBJ1-2	-	TRBV6-1	-
CAISGTGVGNTIYF	TGTGCCATCAGTGGGACAGGGGTGGGAAACACCATATATTTT	TRBJ1-3	TRBD1	TRBV10-3	-
CASRRGGPTDTQYF	TGTGCCAGCCGCCGGGGGGGCCCCACAGATACGCAGTATTTT	TRBJ2-3	TRBD2	TRBV7-2	once
CASNPRDRTEKLFF	TGTGCCAGCAACCCGAGGGACAGGACTGAAAAACTGTTTTTT	TRBJ1-4	TRBD1	TRBV5-5	-
CASSLMQGLGTEAFF	TGTGCCAGCAGTTTGATGCAGGGATTGGGCACTGAAGCTTTCTTT	TRBJ1-1	-	TRBV28	-
CASSEGQPNTEAFF	TGTGCCAGCAGTGAAGGGCAACCGAACACTGAAGCTTTCTTT	TRBJ1-1	-	TRBV2	-
CASSSAGTANYGYTF	TGTGCCAGCAGCTCCGCCGGGACAGCTAACTATGGCTACACCTTC	TRBJ1-2	TRBD1	TRBV7-9	once
CASTADRGASYEQYF	TGTGCCAGCACCGCCGACAGGGGAGCCTCCTACGAGCAGTACTTC	TRBJ2-7	TRBD1	TRBV28	-
CASSLTHRGDTQYF	TGTGCCAGCAGTTTAACCCACAGGGGGGATACGCAGTATTTT	TRBJ2-3	TRBD1	TRBV6-4	-
CASSPGQGGNTEAFF	TGTGCCAGCAGCCCCGGACAGGGGGGGAACACTGAAGCTTTCTTT	TRBJ1-1	TRBD1	TRBV6-5	-
CAISDWRGEAFF	TGTGCCATCTCGGATTGGCGGGGTGAAGCTTTCTTT	TRBJ1-1	-	TRBV6-5	few
CASSERDIIYGYTF	TGTGCCAGCAGTGAACGGGACATAATCTATGGCTACACCTTC	TRBJ1-2	-	TRBV6-1	-
CASSRATSGSTDTQYF	TGCGCCAGCAGCCGGGCGACTAGCGGGAGCACAGATACGCAGTATTTT	TRBJ2-3	TRBD2	TRBV4-1	-
CSVRTFSGTGRSYEQYF	TGCAGCGTCCGAACATTCTCCGGGACAGGGAGATCCTACGAGCAGTACTTC	TRBJ2-7	TRBD1	TRBV29-1	-
CASTHITGSYEQYF	TGTGCCAGCACTCATATTACGGGGTCATACGAGCAGTACTTC	TRBJ2-7	-	TRBV5-6	-
CASSRQGAGANVLTF	TGTGCCAGCAGTCGACAGGGGGCCGGGGCCAACGTCCTGACTTTC	TRBJ2-6	TRBD1	TRBV6-5	-
CASSDGWGHGYGYTF	TGTGCCAGCAGTGATGGGTGGGGGCACGGCTATGGCTACACCTTC	TRBJ1-2	-	TRBV2	-
CASNTGGSSGNTIYF	TGTGCCAGCAACACAGGGGGGTCCTCTGGAAACACCATATATTTT	TRBJ1-3	TRBD1	TRBV9	-
CASSELDRAYGYTF	TGTGCCAGCAGTGAATTGGACAGGGCCTATGGCTACACCTTC	TRBJ1-2	TRBD1	TRBV2	-
CASSLSGTVSYEQYF	TGTGCCAGCAGTCTCTCCGGGACAGTCTCCTACGAGCAGTACTTC	TRBJ2-7	TRBD1	TRBV6-5	-
CASSLTGIADEQYF	TGCGCCAGCAGCTTGACAGGAATCGCGGACGAGCAGTACTTC	TRBJ2-7	-	TRBV5-1	-
CASSLDALGGYEQYF	TGTGCCAGCAGCTTAGATGCACTCGGGGGGTACGAGCAGTACTTC	TRBJ2-7	TRBD2	TRBV11-2	-
CASSHPTGNYNEQFF	TGCGCCAGCAGCCATCCTACAGGAAACTACAATGAGCAGTTCTTC	TRBJ2-1	-	TRBV4-1	few
CAISMGQGFGYGYTF	TGTGCCATCAGTATGGGACAGGGGTTCGGCTATGGCTACACCTTC	TRBJ1-2	TRBD1	TRBV10-3	-
CASSLGTAYNEQFF	TGTGCCAGCAGCCTAGGGACAGCCTACAATGAGCAGTTCTTC	TRBJ2-1	TRBD1	TRBV14	-
CASSSGQGEGYTF	TGTGCCAGCAGCTCGGGACAGGGAGAGGGCTACACCTTC	TRBJ1-2	TRBD1	TRBV7-6	-
CASTGLAPNTQYF	TGTGCCAGCACCGGACTAGCGCCGAATACGCAGTATTTT	TRBJ2-3	TRBD2	TRBV6-5	-
CASSPSTVLNEQFF	TGTGCCAGTAGCCCTTCCACAGTCCTCAATGAGCAGTTCTTC	TRBJ2-1	-	TRBV19	-
CASSALAGTSRNQPQHF	TGTGCCAGCAGTGCCCTCGCCGGGACATCTCGCAATCAGCCCCAGCATTTT	TRBJ1-5	-	TRBV6-1	-
CASSRAGRNNEQFF	TGTGCCAGCAGCCGAGCGGGACGCAACAATGAGCAGTTCTTC	TRBJ2-1	TRBD2	TRBV11-2	-
CASSTGLAGADTQYF	TGCGCCAGCAGCACGGGACTAGCGGGGGCAGATACGCAGTATTTT	TRBJ2-3	TRBD2	TRBV5-1	-
CASSPDRDYQPQHF	TGTGCCAGCAGTCCGGACAGGGACTATCAGCCCCAGCATTTT	TRBJ1-5	TRBD1	TRBV6-5	-
CASSPEGQGKLNTEAFF	TGTGCCAGCAGTCCAGAGGGACAGGGTAAACTGAACACTGAAGCTTTCTTT	TRBJ1-1	TRBD1	TRBV25-1	-
CASSAGTAATNEKLFF	TGTGCCAGCAGCGCAGGGACAGCAGCAACTAATGAAAAACTGTTTTTT	TRBJ1-4	TRBD1	TRBV9	-